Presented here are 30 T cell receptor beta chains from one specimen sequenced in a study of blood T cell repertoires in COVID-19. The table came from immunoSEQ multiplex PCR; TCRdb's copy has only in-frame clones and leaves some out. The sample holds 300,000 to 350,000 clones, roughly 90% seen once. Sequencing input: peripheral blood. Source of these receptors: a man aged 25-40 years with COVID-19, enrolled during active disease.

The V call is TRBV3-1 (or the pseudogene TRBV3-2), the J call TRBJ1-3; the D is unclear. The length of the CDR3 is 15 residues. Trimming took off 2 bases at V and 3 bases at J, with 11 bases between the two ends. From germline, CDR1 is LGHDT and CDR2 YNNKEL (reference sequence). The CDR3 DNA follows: TGTGCCAGCAGCCAAACCAGACAAGTTGGAAACACCATATATTTT. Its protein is CASSQTRQVGNTIYF.

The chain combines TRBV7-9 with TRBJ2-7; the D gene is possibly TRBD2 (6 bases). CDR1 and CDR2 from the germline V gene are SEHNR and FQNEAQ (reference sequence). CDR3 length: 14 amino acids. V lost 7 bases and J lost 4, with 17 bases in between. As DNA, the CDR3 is TGTGCCAGCACCTCACTAGCCGAACGATACGAGCAGTACTTC. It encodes CASTSLAERYEQYF.

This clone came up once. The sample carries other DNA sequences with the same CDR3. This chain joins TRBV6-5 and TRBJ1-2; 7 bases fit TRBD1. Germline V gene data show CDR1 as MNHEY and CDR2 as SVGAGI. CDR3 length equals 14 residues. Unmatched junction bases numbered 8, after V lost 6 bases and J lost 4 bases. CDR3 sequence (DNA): TGTGCCAGCAGCCCCCAGGGGGGCAGCTATGGCTACACCTTC. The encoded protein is CASSPQGGSYGYTF.

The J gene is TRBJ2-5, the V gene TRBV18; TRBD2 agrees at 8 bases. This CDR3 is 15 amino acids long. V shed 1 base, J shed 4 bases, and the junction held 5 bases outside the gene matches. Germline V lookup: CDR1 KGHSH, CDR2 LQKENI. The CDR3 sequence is CASSPLAGSGETQYF. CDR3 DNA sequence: TGTGCCAGCTCACCACTAGCGGGATCGGGAGAGACCCAGTACTTC.

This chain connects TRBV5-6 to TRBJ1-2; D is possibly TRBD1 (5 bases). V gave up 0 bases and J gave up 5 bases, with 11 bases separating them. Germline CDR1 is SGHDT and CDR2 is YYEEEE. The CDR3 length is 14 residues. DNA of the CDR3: TGTGCCAGCAGCTTGGACGCAGGGAAGTATGGCTACACCTTC. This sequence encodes CASSLDAGKYGYTF.

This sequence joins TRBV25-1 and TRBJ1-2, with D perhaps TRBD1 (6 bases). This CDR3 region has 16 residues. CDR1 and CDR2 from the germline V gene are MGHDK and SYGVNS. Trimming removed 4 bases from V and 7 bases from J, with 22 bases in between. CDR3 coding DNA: TGTGCCAGCAGTGTCTCGGTGGGGGCAGGCGAGAGTGGCTACACCTTC. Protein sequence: CASSVSVGAGESGYTF.

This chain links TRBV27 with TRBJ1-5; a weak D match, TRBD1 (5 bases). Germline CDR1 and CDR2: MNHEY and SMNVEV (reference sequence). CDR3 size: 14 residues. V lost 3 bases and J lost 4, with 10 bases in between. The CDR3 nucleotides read TGTGCCAGCAGTTTGGAGGGGCCTAATCAGCCCCAGCATTTT. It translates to CASSLEGPNQPQHF.

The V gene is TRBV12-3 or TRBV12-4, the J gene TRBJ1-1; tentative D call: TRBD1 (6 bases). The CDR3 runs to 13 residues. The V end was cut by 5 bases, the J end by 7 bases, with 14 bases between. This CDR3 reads CASSPIGQIEAFF. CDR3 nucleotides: TGTGCCAGCAGTCCTATAGGACAGATTGAAGCTTTCTTT.

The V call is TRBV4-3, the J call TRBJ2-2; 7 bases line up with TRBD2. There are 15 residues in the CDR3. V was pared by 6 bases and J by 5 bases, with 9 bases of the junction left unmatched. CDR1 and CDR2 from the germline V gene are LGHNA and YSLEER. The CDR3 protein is CASSLGPGGTGELFF. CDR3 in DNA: TGCGCCAGCAGTCTCGGGCCGGGGGGAACCGGGGAGCTGTTTTTT.

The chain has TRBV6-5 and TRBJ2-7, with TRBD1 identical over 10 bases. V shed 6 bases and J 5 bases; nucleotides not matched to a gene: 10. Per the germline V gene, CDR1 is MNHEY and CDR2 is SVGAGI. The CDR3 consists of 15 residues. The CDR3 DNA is TGTGCCAGCAGATCGGACAGGGGGTATCGACACGAGCAGTACTTC. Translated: CASRSDRGYRHEQYF.

In nucleotides, the CDR3 is TGTGCCAGCAGCCTAACCGGGACTAGTGGTAATGAGCAGTTCTTC. It specifies CASSLTGTSGNEQFF. V gene TRBV6-2 or TRBV6-3 combines with J gene TRBJ2-1, with 8 bases aligning to TRBD2. J was trimmed by 7 bases and V by 6 bases; bases with no gene match: 11. The CDR3 runs to 15 residues. Germline values: CDR1 MNHEY, CDR2 SVGEGT.

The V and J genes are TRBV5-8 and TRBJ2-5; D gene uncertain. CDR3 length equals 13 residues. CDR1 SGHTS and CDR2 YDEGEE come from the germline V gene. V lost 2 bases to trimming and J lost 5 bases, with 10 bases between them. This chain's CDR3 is CASSFTPWETQYF. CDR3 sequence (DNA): TGTGCCAGCAGCTTCACACCCTGGGAGACCCAGTACTTC.

In DNA form, the CDR3 reads TGTGCCAGTAAGGACAGCTACGAGCAGTACTTC. This translates into CASKDSYEQYF. This sequence joins TRBV6-5 and TRBJ2-7; D might be TRBD1 (6 bases). The CDR3 is 11 amino acids. V lost 9 bases and J lost 3, with 9 bases in between. Per germline, CDR1 MNHEY and CDR2 SVGAGI.

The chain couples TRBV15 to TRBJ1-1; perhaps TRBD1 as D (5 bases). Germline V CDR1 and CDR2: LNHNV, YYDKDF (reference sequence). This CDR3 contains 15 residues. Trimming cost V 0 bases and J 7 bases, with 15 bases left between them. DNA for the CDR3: TGTGCCACCAGCAGAGATGCGGGACGGTTGATTGAAGCTTTCTTT. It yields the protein CATSRDAGRLIEAFF. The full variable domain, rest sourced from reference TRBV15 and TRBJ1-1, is DAMVIQNPRYQVTQFGKPVTLSCSQTLNHNVMYWYQQKSSQAPKLLFHYYDKDFNNEADTPDNFQSRRPNTSFCFLDIRSPGLGDTAMYLCATSRDAGRLIEAFFGQGTRLTVV.

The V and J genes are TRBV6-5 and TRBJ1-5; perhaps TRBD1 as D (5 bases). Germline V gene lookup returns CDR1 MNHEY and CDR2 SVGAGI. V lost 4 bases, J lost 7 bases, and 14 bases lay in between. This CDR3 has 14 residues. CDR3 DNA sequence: TGTGCCAGCAGTTTTAAGAGGGGAGGGCAGCCCCAGCATTTT. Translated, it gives CASSFKRGGQPQHF.

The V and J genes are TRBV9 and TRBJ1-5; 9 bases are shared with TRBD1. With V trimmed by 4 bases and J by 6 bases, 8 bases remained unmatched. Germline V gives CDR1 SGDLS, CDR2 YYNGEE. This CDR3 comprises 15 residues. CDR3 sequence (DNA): TGTGCCAGCAGCCTAACAGGGGGCTTAGGTCAGCCCCAGCATTTT. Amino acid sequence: CASSLTGGLGQPQHF.

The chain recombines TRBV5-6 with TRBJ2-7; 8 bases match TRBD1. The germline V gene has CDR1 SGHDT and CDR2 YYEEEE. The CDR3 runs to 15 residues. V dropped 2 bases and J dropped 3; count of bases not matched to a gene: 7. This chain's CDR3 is CASSFPDRASYEQYF. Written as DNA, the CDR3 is TGTGCCAGCAGCTTCCCGGACAGGGCAAGCTACGAGCAGTACTTC.

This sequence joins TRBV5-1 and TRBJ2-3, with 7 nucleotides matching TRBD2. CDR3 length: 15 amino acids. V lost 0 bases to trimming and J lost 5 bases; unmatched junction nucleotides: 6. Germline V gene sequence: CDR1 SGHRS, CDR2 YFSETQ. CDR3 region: CASSLERGRGDTQYF. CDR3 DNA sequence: TGCGCCAGCAGCTTGGAGCGGGGTCGTGGAGATACGCAGTATTTT.

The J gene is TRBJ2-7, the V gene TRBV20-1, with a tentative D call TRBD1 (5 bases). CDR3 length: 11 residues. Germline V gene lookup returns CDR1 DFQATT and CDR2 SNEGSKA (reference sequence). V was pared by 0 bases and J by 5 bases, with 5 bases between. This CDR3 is CSARDRDEQYF. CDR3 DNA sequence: TGCAGTGCTAGAGACAGGGACGAGCAGTACTTC.

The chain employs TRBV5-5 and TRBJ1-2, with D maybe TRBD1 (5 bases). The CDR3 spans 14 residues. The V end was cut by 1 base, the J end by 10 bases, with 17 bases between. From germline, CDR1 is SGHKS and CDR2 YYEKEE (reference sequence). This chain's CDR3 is CASSLTMTVRVYTF. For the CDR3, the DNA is TGTGCCAGCAGCTTGACTATGACAGTAAGGGTCTACACCTTC.

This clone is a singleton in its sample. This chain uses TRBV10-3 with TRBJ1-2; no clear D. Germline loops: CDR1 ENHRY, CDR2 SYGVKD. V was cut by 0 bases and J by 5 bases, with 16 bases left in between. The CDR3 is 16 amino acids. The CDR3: CAISESGQRYRYGYTF. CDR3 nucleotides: TGTGCCATCAGTGAGTCCGGCCAGCGCTACCGTTATGGCTACACCTTC.

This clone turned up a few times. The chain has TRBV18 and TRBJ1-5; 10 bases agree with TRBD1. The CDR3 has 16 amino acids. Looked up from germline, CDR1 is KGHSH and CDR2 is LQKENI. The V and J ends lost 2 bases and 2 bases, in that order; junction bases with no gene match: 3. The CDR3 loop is CASSPGGTGGNQPQHF. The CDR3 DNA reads TGTGCCAGCTCACCAGGGGGGACAGGGGGCAATCAGCCCCAGCATTTT.

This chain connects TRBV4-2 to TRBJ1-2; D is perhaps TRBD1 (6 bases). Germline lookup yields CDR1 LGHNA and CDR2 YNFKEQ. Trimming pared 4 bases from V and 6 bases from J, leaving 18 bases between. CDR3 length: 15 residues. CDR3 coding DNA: TGTGCCAGCAGCCCGGGGGGTCAGGGGAATCATGGCTACACCTTC. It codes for CASSPGGQGNHGYTF.

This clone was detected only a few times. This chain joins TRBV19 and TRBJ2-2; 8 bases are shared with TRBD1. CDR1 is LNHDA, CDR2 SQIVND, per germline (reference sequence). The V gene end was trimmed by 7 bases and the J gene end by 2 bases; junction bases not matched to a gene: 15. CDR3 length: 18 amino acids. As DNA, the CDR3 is TGTGCCAGTACCTCAAGGGCCCCGACAGGGGACAACACCGGGGAGCTGTTTTTT. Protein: CASTSRAPTGDNTGELFF. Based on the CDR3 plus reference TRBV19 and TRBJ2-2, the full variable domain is DGGITQSPKYLFRKEGQNVTLSCEQNLNHDAMYWYRQDPGQGLRLIYYSQIVNDFQKGDIAEGYSVSREKKESFPLTVTSAQKNPTAFYLCASTSRAPTGDNTGELFFGEGSRLTVL.

This chain's CDR3 is CASSPEVNTEAFF. The CDR3 nucleotides read TGTGCCAGCAGTCCCGAGGTGAACACTGAAGCTTTCTTT. This chain connects TRBV14 to TRBJ1-1; D is unclear. The V gene's germline CDR1 is SGHDN and CDR2 FVKESK. This CDR3 has 13 residues. Trimming took 6 bases from V and 0 from J, leaving 8 bases between them.

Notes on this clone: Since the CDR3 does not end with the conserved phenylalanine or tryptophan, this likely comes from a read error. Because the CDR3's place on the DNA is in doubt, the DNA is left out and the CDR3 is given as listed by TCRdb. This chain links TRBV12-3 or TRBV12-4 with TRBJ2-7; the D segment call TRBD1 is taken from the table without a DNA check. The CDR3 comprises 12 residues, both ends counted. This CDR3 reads CASSLGARDIGI.

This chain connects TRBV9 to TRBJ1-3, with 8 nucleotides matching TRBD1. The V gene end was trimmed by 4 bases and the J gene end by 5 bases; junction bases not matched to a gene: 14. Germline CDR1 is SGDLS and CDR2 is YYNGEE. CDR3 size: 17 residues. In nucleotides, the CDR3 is TGTGCCAGCAGCCCCGGACAGGGTGGGACCGTGCGAAACACCATATATTTT. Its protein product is CASSPGQGGTVRNTIYF.

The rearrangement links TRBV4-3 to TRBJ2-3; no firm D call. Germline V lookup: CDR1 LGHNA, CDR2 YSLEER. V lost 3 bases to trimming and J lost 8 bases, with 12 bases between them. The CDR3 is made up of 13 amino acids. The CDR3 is CASSQGLVGTQYF. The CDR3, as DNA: TGCGCCAGCAGCCAGGGCCTGGTTGGTACGCAGTATTTT.

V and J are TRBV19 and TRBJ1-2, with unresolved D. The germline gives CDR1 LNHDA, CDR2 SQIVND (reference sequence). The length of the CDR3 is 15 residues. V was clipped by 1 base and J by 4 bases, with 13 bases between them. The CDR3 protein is CASSIGAGFLYGYTF. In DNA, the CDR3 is TGTGCCAGTAGTATAGGGGCGGGCTTCCTCTATGGCTACACCTTC. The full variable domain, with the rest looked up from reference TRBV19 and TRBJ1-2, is DGGITQSPKYLFRKEGQNVTLSCEQNLNHDAMYWYRQDPGQGLRLIYYSQIVNDFQKGDIAEGYSVSREKKESFPLTVTSAQKNPTAFYLCASSIGAGFLYGYTFGSGTRLTVV.

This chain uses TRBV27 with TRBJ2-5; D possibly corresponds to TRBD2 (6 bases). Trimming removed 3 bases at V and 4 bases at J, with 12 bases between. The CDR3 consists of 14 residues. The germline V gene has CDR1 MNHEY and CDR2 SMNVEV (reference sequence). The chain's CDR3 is CASSFRGRRETQYF. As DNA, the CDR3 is TGTGCCAGCAGTTTCCGGGGGAGGCGAGAGACCCAGTACTTC.